This TCR beta chain stems from a study of blood T cells in healthy people across ages. Study results and caveats: What prevented conclusive comparison of naive and antigen-experienced cells was that PBMCs were unsorted.

A second roughly 7 to 12 cycle PCR used barcoded and J-beta primers. Each cDNA molecule, via a template-switch adaptor with 12 random nucleotides, was tagged. TCRdb reanalysed the 5' RACE reads using MiXCR and keeps one entry per CDR3 protein. In the table there are 1.5 million to 2 million distinct CDR3 sequences, approximately 39% of which are singletons. Trimming cost V 0 bases and J 1 base, with 10 bases left between them. The CDR3 is 16 amino acids. Germline V lookup: CDR1 LGHNA, CDR2 YNFKEQ. As regards this clonotype: Antigen: not known.

The chain combines TRBV4-2 with TRBJ1-5; a possible D gene is TRBD1 (5 bases). The origin of this receptor is a human donor in good health. The specimen was blood. The CDR3 DNA sequence: TGTGCCAGCAGCCAAGATGGGGCAGCGAGCAATCAGCCCCAGCATTTT. This encodes CASSQDGAASNQPQHF.